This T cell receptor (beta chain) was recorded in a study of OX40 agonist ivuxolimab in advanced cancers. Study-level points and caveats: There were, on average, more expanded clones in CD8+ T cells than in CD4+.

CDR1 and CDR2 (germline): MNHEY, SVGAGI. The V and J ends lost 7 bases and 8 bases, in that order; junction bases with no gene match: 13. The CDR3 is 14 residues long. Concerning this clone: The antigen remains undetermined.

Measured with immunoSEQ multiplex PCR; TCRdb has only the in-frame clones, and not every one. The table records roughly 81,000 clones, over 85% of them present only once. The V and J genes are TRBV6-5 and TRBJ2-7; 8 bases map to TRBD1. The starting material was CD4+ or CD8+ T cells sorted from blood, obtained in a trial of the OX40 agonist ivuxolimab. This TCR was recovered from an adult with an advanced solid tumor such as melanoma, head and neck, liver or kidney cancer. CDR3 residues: CASTYDVRGQKQYF. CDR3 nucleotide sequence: TGTGCCAGCACCTACGATGTCAGGGGGCAAAAGCAGTACTTC.